These T cell receptor beta chains were read from a single sample in a study of blood T cell repertoires in COVID-19. Generated by immunoSEQ multiplex PCR, the TCRdb table keeps only in-frame clones and is missing some. The data show 100,000 to 150,000 clones, around 85% seen once. Sequencing was performed on peripheral blood. Receptors originate from a man aged 25-45 years with COVID-19, enrolled during active disease. Each CDR3 is given with its conserved first and last residue. D genes are given only for firm matches. Part of the rows lack a size; the others show once, few, many or a class for expanded clones.

j_call	d_call	v_call	clone_size	cdr3_aa	cdr3_nt
TRBJ2-2	-	TRBV6-5	-	CASSYLETNTGELFF	TGTGCCAGCAGTTACCTAGAAACGAACACCGGGGAGCTGTTTTTT
TRBJ1-4	TRBD1	TRBV27	once	CASSSKTGSEEKLFF	TGTGCCAGCAGTTCCAAGACAGGGTCAGAGGAAAAACTGTTTTTT
TRBJ2-3	TRBD2	TRBV18	few	CASSPPGGGTDTQYF	TGTGCCAGCTCACCTCCGGGGGGGGGCACAGATACGCAGTATTTT
TRBJ2-2	-	TRBV9	-	CASRTGGPTNTGELFF	TGTGCCAGCAGAACGGGGGGCCCGACGAACACCGGGGAGCTGTTTTTT
TRBJ1-1	-	TRBV11-3	-	CASSLEGTLNTEAFF	TGTGCCAGCAGCTTAGAGGGGACATTGAACACTGAAGCTTTCTTT
TRBJ2-5	TRBD1	TRBV30	-	CAWSPRTGWTQYF	TGTGCCTGGAGTCCCAGGACAGGGTGGACCCAGTACTTC
TRBJ2-7	TRBD1	TRBV7-2	-	CASSAYRGSSYEQYF	TGTGCCAGCAGCGCCTACAGGGGGAGCTCCTACGAGCAGTACTTC
TRBJ2-4	-	TRBV7-2	-	CASSLRVAKNIQYF	TGTGCCAGCAGCCTCAGGGTGGCCAAAAACATTCAGTACTTC
TRBJ1-4	TRBD1	TRBV11-2	-	CASSFTGGGEKLFF	TGTGCCAGCAGCTTTACAGGGGGGGGAGAAAAACTGTTTTTT
TRBJ2-2	TRBD1	TRBV2	-	CASSRDRDTGELFF	TGTGCCAGCAGTCGGGACAGGGACACCGGGGAGCTGTTTTTT
TRBJ1-4	TRBD1	TRBV11-1	once	CASNLEDRGNEKLFF	TGTGCCAGCAACTTGGAGGACAGGGGAAATGAAAAACTGTTTTTT
TRBJ2-5	TRBD2	TRBV18	once	CASSPSGGGETQYF	TGTGCCAGCTCACCTTCGGGAGGGGGAGAGACCCAGTACTTC
TRBJ2-1	TRBD2	TRBV5-4	-	CASSLLSGGYNEQFF	TGTGCCAGCAGCTTGCTCAGCGGGGGATACAATGAGCAGTTCTTC
TRBJ1-5	-	TRBV11-2	-	CASSLAPGGNQPQHF	TGTGCCAGCAGCTTAGCCCCAGGGGGCAATCAGCCCCAGCATTTT
TRBJ1-1	TRBD1	TRBV7-9	-	CASRGDREWTEAFF	TGTGCCAGCAGGGGGGACAGGGAGTGGACTGAAGCTTTCTTT
TRBJ1-5	-	TRBV10-1	-	CASSPRHSYSNQPQHF	TGCGCCAGCTCTCCCCGACACTCCTATAGCAATCAGCCCCAGCATTTT
TRBJ2-7	-	TRBV28	-	CASSLRHYEQYF	TGTGCCAGCAGTTTAAGACACTACGAGCAGTACTTC
TRBJ2-7	TRBD2	TRBV7-8	-	CASSLATSGGPYEQYF	TGTGCCAGCAGCTTAGCTACTAGCGGGGGGCCCTACGAGCAGTACTTC
TRBJ1-2	-	TRBV5-3	-	CARSFRGLGYTF	TGTGCCAGAAGCTTTCGGGGATTAGGCTACACCTTC
TRBJ2-5	TRBD2	TRBV6-5	-	CASSYISGSVETQYF	TGTGCCAGCAGTTATATTAGCGGGAGTGTAGAGACCCAGTACTTC
TRBJ2-5	-	TRBV12-3/TRBV12-4	few	CASSLREGETQYF	TGTGCCAGCAGCCTCAGGGAAGGGGAGACCCAGTACTTC
TRBJ2-5	TRBD2	TRBV6-2/TRBV6-3	-	CASSYSSLAGGDQETQYF	TGTGCCAGCAGTTACTCGAGCCTAGCGGGGGGAGACCAAGAGACCCAGTACTTC
TRBJ2-1	TRBD2	TRBV11-2	-	CASSLDTSGGAFNEQFF	TGTGCCAGCAGCTTAGATACTAGCGGGGGCGCTTTCAATGAGCAGTTCTTC
TRBJ2-3	-	TRBV29-1	-	CSVELALDSTDTQYF	TGCAGCGTTGAACTAGCGCTAGATAGCACAGATACGCAGTATTTT
TRBJ1-1	TRBD1	TRBV30	few	CAWSVGGTGSTEAFF	TGTGCCTGGAGTGTAGGCGGGACAGGGAGTACTGAAGCTTTCTTT
TRBJ2-7	-	TRBV6-2/TRBV6-3	-	CASSNLYEQYF	TGTGCCAGCAGTAATCTTTACGAGCAGTACTTC
TRBJ2-1	TRBD1	TRBV18	-	CASSPGTGGYNEQFF	TGTGCCAGCTCACCAGGGACAGGGGGCTACAATGAGCAGTTCTTC
TRBJ2-1	-	TRBV5-5	-	CASSLARWGTQNSYNEQFF	TGTGCCAGCAGCTTGGCGCGGTGGGGGACTCAGAACTCCTACAATGAGCAGTTCTTC
TRBJ2-3	TRBD2	TRBV6-2/TRBV6-3	-	CASSYQLAGTSDTQYF	TGTGCCAGCAGTTACCAACTAGCGGGGACCTCAGATACGCAGTATTTT
TRBJ1-4	-	TRBV5-8	-	CASSLAGSSNEKLFF	TGTGCCAGCAGCTTGGCGGGGTCCTCTAATGAAAAACTGTTTTTT
TRBJ1-4	-	TRBV7-8	-	CASSLSDSGRGLVATNEKLFF	TGTGCCAGCAGCTTAAGCGACTCGGGCAGGGGCCTTGTTGCAACTAATGAAAAACTGTTTTTT
TRBJ1-5	-	TRBV21-1	-	CASSKQGHQPQHF	TGTGCCAGCAGCAAACAGGGGCATCAGCCCCAGCATTTT
TRBJ1-5	-	TRBV6-5	-	CASSRDSDSNQPQHF	TGTGCCAGCAGCCGCGACAGTGATAGCAATCAGCCCCAGCATTTT
TRBJ2-7	-	TRBV6-2/TRBV6-3	few	CASSFLAYEQYF	TGTGCCAGCAGTTTCCTAGCATACGAGCAGTACTTC
TRBJ2-1	-	TRBV5-4	-	CASSLPLAGVQANEQFF	TGTGCCAGCAGCTTGCCCCTCGCCGGGGTGCAAGCCAATGAGCAGTTCTTC
TRBJ1-6	TRBD1	TRBV27	-	CASSSSGGDSYNSPLHF	TGTGCCAGCAGTTCCTCAGGGGGCGACTCCTATAATTCACCCCTCCACTTT
TRBJ2-1	-	TRBV7-9	-	CASSLQARSGEQFF	TGTGCCAGCAGCCTACAGGCGCGGTCGGGTGAGCAGTTCTTC
TRBJ1-2	-	TRBV3-1/TRBV3-2	few	CASSQGRVNGYTF	TGTGCCAGCAGCCAAGGTCGGGTGAATGGCTACACCTTC
TRBJ2-1	TRBD2	TRBV18	-	CASSLLTSGGYSYNEQFF	TGTGCCAGCTCATTACTGACTAGCGGGGGTTACTCCTACAATGAGCAGTTCTTC
TRBJ2-1	-	TRBV14	-	CASSHDTDRPGVHEQFF	TGTGCCAGCAGCCATGACACGGACAGGCCGGGGGTGCATGAGCAGTTCTTC
TRBJ1-2	-	TRBV20-1	-	CSASSPSYGYTF	TGCAGTGCTAGTTCTCCCAGCTATGGCTACACCTTC
TRBJ2-3	-	TRBV30	-	CAWSEGALVGTDTQYF	TGTGCCTGGAGCGAGGGAGCCCTTGTGGGCACAGATACGCAGTATTTT
TRBJ2-3	-	TRBV19	-	CASSKLVTDTQYF	TGTGCCAGTAGTAAGCTAGTAACAGATACGCAGTATTTT
TRBJ2-1	-	TRBV7-9	-	CASSEEGNEQFF	TGTGCCAGCAGCGAGGAGGGGAATGAGCAGTTCTTC
TRBJ2-6	TRBD1	TRBV27	-	CASSLSGTGVGANVLTF	TGTGCCAGCAGTTTATCTGGGACAGGGGTCGGGGCCAACGTCCTGACTTTC
TRBJ1-1	-	TRBV19	-	CASGPGVNTEAFF	TGTGCCAGTGGACCAGGGGTGAACACTGAAGCTTTCTTT
TRBJ2-5	TRBD1	TRBV5-1	once	CASSLEGRGQETQYF	TGCGCCAGCAGCTTGGAGGGCAGGGGGCAAGAGACCCAGTACTTC
TRBJ2-1	TRBD2	TRBV4-2	-	CASSQDGRGGIDEQFF	TGTGCCAGCAGCCAAGATGGGCGGGGGGGCATCGATGAGCAGTTCTTC
TRBJ2-7	TRBD2	TRBV7-2	-	CASSLERGEREQYF	TGTGCCAGCAGCTTAGAGCGGGGGGAGCGGGAGCAGTACTTC
TRBJ2-5	TRBD1	TRBV3-1/TRBV3-2	-	CASSQGPDRGTRETQYF	TGTGCCAGCAGCCAAGGACCCGACAGGGGGACGCGTGAGACCCAGTACTTC
TRBJ1-6	-	TRBV4-1	few	CASSQVVAQPLHF	TGCGCCAGCAGCCAAGTAGTCGCTCAACCCCTCCACTTT
TRBJ2-1	-	TRBV3-1/TRBV3-2	-	CASSQVEGRVNEQFF	TGTGCCAGCAGCCAGGTGGAGGGGCGGGTCAATGAGCAGTTCTTC
TRBJ2-1	-	TRBV11-3	-	CASSSLNEQFF	TGTGCCAGCAGCTCCCTAAATGAGCAGTTCTTC
TRBJ1-4	TRBD1	TRBV7-2	-	CASSLGDSYNEKLFF	TGTGCCAGCAGCTTAGGGGACAGTTATAATGAAAAACTGTTTTTT
TRBJ2-7	TRBD1	TRBV9	-	CASSVWAGGALGEQYF	TGTGCCAGCAGCGTATGGGCAGGGGGCGCTTTGGGCGAGCAGTACTTC